Following are 24 T cell receptor beta chains from one sample sequenced in a study of T cell responses to AZD1222 COVID-19 vaccine. Assay: immunoSEQ multiplex PCR; the TCRdb copy retains only in-frame clones and omits some. This sample carries some 82,000 clones, more than 80% of them seen once, and the ten largest clones take 4.5% to 6%. The sample in question was peripheral blood, obtained on day 0 of AZD1222 vaccination. These receptor sequences come from an adult in good health.

The rearrangement joins TRBV14 to TRBJ2-5; 9 bases fit TRBD2. The CDR3 has 17 residues. Germline V lookup: CDR1 SGHDN, CDR2 FVKESK. J was trimmed by 2 bases and V by 3 bases; bases with no gene match: 10. The CDR3 DNA reads as TGTGCCAGCAGCCAGTATACGACTAGCGGAAGGCAAGAGACCCAGTACTTC. Its protein product is CASSQYTTSGRQETQYF.

The chain combines TRBV19 with TRBJ1-5; D may be TRBD1 (5 bases). The length of the CDR3 is 16 residues. Per germline, CDR1 LNHDA and CDR2 SQIVND (reference sequence). The V end was cut by 5 bases, the J end by 6 bases, with 20 bases between. The CDR3 bases are TGTGCCAGTAGTGCATGGGCCCAAGGGGCAGGTCAGCCCCAGCATTTT. Its protein is CASSAWAQGAGQPQHF.

The chain carries TRBV5-8 and TRBJ1-1; D might be TRBD1 (5 bases). The length of the CDR3 is 11 residues. Trimming pared 4 bases from V and 8 bases from J, leaving 9 bases between. Germline CDR1 reads SGHTS; CDR2 reads YDEGEE. The DNA for the CDR3 is TGTGCCAGCAGCCGGGGACCAGAAGCTTTCTTT. Amino acid sequence: CASSRGPEAFF.

The rearrangement uses TRBV11-3 and TRBJ2-5; weak D call: TRBD2 (6 bases). The CDR3 has 13 amino acids. Germline lookup yields CDR1 SGHNT and CDR2 YENEEA. The germline V and J ends were trimmed by 3 bases and 4 bases, with 9 bases remaining between them. The CDR3 sequence is CASSFGGGETQYF. The DNA of the CDR3 is TGTGCCAGCAGCTTCGGGGGTGGAGAGACCCAGTACTTC.

The chain joins TRBV7-8 to TRBJ1-1; 8 bases fit TRBD1. Trimming at V came to 1 base and at J to 5 bases, leaving 12 bases not matched to a gene. The length of the CDR3 is 17 residues. Per the germline V gene, CDR1 is SGHVS and CDR2 is FQNEAQ. The CDR3 DNA follows: TGTGCCAGCAGCTTAGGAGTTTCAGGGGGCGCGGGGACTGAAGCTTTCTTT. Translating it yields CASSLGVSGGAGTEAFF.

This sequence joins TRBV19 and TRBJ2-1; D is ambiguous. Germline values: CDR1 LNHDA, CDR2 SQIVND (reference sequence). V shed 6 bases and J shed 4 bases, with 4 bases lying between them. The CDR3 runs to 11 residues. CDR3: CASSYYNEQFF. DNA for the CDR3: TGTGCCAGTAGCTATTACAATGAGCAGTTCTTC. Looking up the rest from reference TRBV19 and TRBJ2-1 gives the full variable domain: DGGITQSPKYLFRKEGQNVTLSCEQNLNHDAMYWYRQDPGQGLRLIYYSQIVNDFQKGDIAEGYSVSREKKESFPLTVTSAQKNPTAFYLCASSYYNEQFFGPGTRLTVL.

The J gene is TRBJ2-5, the V gene TRBV5-1; 16 nucleotides align to TRBD2. V lost 5 bases and J lost 5; bases outside the gene matches: 15. There are 19 residues in the CDR3. Germline assignment: CDR1 SGHRS and CDR2 YFSETQ. The CDR3 loop is CASSLSGTSGGAVGETQYF. DNA for the CDR3: TGCGCCAGCAGTTTGTCCGGGACTAGCGGGGGGGCCGTAGGGGAGACCCAGTACTTC.

The chain has TRBV5-1 and TRBJ1-3, with TRBD1 matching 7 bases. CDR1 is SGHRS and CDR2 is YFSETQ in the germline V gene. CDR3 length: 16 residues. Germline trimming cut 0 bases from V and 2 bases from J; bases unmatched to any gene: 5. The DNA for the CDR3 is TGCGCCAGCAGCTTGGCGGTAACAGGGGCTGGAAACACCATATATTTT. Protein: CASSLAVTGAGNTIYF.

The chain recombines TRBV5-8 with TRBJ1-1, with unresolved D. The CDR3 runs to 15 residues. Looked up from germline, CDR1 is SGHTS and CDR2 is YDEGEE. V was clipped by 1 base and J by 0 bases, with 10 bases between them. The DNA of the CDR3 is TGTGCCAGCAGCTTGCGGGGTAACATGAACACTGAAGCTTTCTTT. The encoded protein is CASSLRGNMNTEAFF. The full variable domain, completed using reference TRBV5-8 and TRBJ1-1, is EAGVTQSPTHLIKTRGQQATLRCSPISGHTSVYWYQQALGLGLQFLLWYDEGEERNRGNFPPRFSGRQFPNYSSELNVNALELEDSALYLCASSLRGNMNTEAFFGQGTRLTVV.

J is TRBJ2-1 and V is TRBV11-3; D possibly corresponds to TRBD1 (6 bases). V was shortened by 5 bases and J by 6 bases, with 11 bases between the two germline ends. This CDR3 is 13 amino acids long. Germline assignment: CDR1 SGHNT and CDR2 YENEEA. The chain's CDR3 is CASSPRDTNEQFF. The DNA of the CDR3 is TGTGCCAGCAGCCCGAGGGACACCAATGAGCAGTTCTTC.

The count of this clone is one. This sequence joins TRBV7-3 and TRBJ1-1; D gene uncertain. This CDR3 comprises 12 residues. Trimming shortened V by 2 bases and J by 7 bases, and 8 bases separated the two germline ends. Germline V lookup: CDR1 SGHTA, CDR2 FQGTGA. The CDR3 region has the DNA TGTGCCAGCAGCTTAGGTAACGGTGAAGCTTTCTTT. Translated: CASSLGNGEAFF. Supplemented by reference TRBV7-3 and TRBJ1-1, the full variable domain reads GAGVSQTPSNKVTEKGKYVELRCDPISGHTALYWYRQSLGQGPEFLIYFQGTGAADDSGLPNDRFFAVRPEGSVSTLKIQRTERGDSAVYLCASSLGNGEAFFGQGTRLTVV.

This clone is categorized as medium-sized. This chain connects TRBV5-1 to TRBJ1-1; 9 bases are shared with TRBD1. Germline loops: CDR1 SGHRS, CDR2 YFSETQ. The junction had 13 bases not matched to a gene; V was cut back by 1 base and J by 0 bases. This CDR3 spans 19 amino acids. In nucleotides, the CDR3 is TGCGCCAGCAGCTTGTTCCCGGGACAGGGATTGCGAATGAACACTGAAGCTTTCTTT. Translated, it gives CASSLFPGQGLRMNTEAFF.

The chain has TRBV7-3 and TRBJ1-2; 8 positions match TRBD1. This CDR3 region has 15 residues. V was pared by 4 bases and J by 3 bases, with 7 bases of the junction left unmatched. Germline CDR1 and CDR2: SGHTA and FQGTGA. CDR3 protein: CASSSPGQGDYGYTF. CDR3 DNA sequence: TGTGCCAGCAGCTCGCCCGGACAGGGCGACTATGGCTACACCTTC.

The gene calls are TRBV5-1 and TRBJ1-6; unclear D gene. Germline V lookup: CDR1 SGHRS, CDR2 YFSETQ. The V end was cut by 4 bases, the J end by 8 bases, with 16 bases between. CDR3 length: 15 residues. The CDR3: CASSRLTLTDSPLHF. Written as DNA, the CDR3 is TGCGCCAGCAGCAGGTTGACCCTTACCGATTCACCCCTCCACTTT.

The chain uses TRBV7-2 and TRBJ1-1; TRBD1 agrees at 7 bases. The germline V gene has CDR1 SGHTA and CDR2 FQGNSA. The CDR3 spans 15 residues. The junction had 6 bases not matched to a gene; V was cut back by 2 bases and J by 3 bases. The CDR3 DNA is TGTGCCAGCAGCTTATTAACAACAGGGGACACTGAAGCTTTCTTT. Protein sequence: CASSLLTTGDTEAFF.

J is TRBJ1-1 and V is TRBV18; the match to TRBD1 covers 7 bases. The CDR3 covers 13 residues. Germline CDR1 KGHSH, CDR2 LQKENI. V was pared by 8 bases and J by 1 base, with 4 bases of the junction left unmatched. Written as DNA, the CDR3 is TGTGCCAGCCGAGGGGACAGGAACACTGAAGCTTTCTTT. Residues: CASRGDRNTEAFF.

This sequence joins TRBV19 and TRBJ1-1; D gene ambiguous. Trimming pared 4 bases from V and 0 bases from J, leaving 9 bases between. Germline-derived CDR1 and CDR2 are LNHDA and SQIVND (reference sequence). This CDR3 is 14 amino acids long. DNA for the CDR3: TGTGCCAGTAGTAGTGAGGTTTTGAACACTGAAGCTTTCTTT. This sequence encodes CASSSEVLNTEAFF.

This chain connects TRBV5-1 to TRBJ1-1; D remains unclear. This CDR3 contains 15 residues. V was shortened by 0 bases and J by 1 base, with 10 bases between the two germline ends. The germline gives CDR1 SGHRS, CDR2 YFSETQ. Here the CDR3 reads CASSLVAGPNTEAFF. DNA for the CDR3: TGCGCCAGCAGCTTGGTTGCAGGTCCGAACACTGAAGCTTTCTTT.

This clone was observed a single time. This rearrangement joins TRBV15 to TRBJ1-2, with D unclear. There are 14 residues in the CDR3. The V end was cut by 0 bases, the J end by 5 bases, with 10 bases between. From germline, CDR1 is LNHNV and CDR2 YYDKDF (reference sequence). CDR3 amino acids: CATSREATPYGYTF. CDR3 nucleotides: TGTGCCACCAGCAGAGAGGCCACACCTTATGGCTACACCTTC.

The chain uses TRBV6-5 and TRBJ2-2; TRBD1 or TRBD2 may be the D gene (5 bases each). Germline values: CDR1 MNHEY, CDR2 SVGAGI. This CDR3 spans 13 amino acids. Trimming removed 10 bases from V and 7 bases from J, with 16 bases in between. The DNA of the CDR3 is TGTGCCACCGACGTTGGGGGATACGGGGAGCTGTTTTTT. Translation gives CATDVGGYGELFF.

The V gene is TRBV3-1 (or the pseudogene TRBV3-2), the J gene TRBJ1-2, with D unresolved. In germline, CDR1 is LGHDT, CDR2 YNNKEL (reference sequence). V lost 4 bases and J lost 0, with 12 bases in between. The CDR3 runs to 15 residues. The CDR3 DNA reads TGTGCCAGCAGCCTATCGGACTGGGCTAACTATGGCTACACCTTC. Its protein product is CASSLSDWANYGYTF.

The CDR3 bases are TGTGCCAGCAGTTACTCTCTGGGATTGAACACTGAAGCTTTCTTT. It specifies CASSYSLGLNTEAFF. The rearrangement uses TRBV6-5 and TRBJ1-1; no clear D. The germline V and J ends were trimmed by 0 bases and 0 bases, with 8 bases remaining between them. Germline lookup yields CDR1 MNHEY and CDR2 SVGAGI. This CDR3 comprises 15 residues.

This clone is labeled medium-sized. This chain connects TRBV4-2 to TRBJ2-1, with 12 bases matching TRBD2. Germline loops: CDR1 LGHNA, CDR2 YNFKEQ. The CDR3 extends over 15 amino acids. The V gene end was trimmed by 3 bases and the J gene end by 8 bases; junction bases not matched to a gene: 5. In nucleotides, the CDR3 is TGTGCCAGCAGCCACCAACTAGCGGGGGGCGATGAGCAGTTCTTC. Residues: CASSHQLAGGDEQFF.

This rearrangement joins TRBV28 to TRBJ1-5; the match to TRBD1 covers 9 bases. Germline-derived CDR1 and CDR2 are MDHEN and SYDVKM. The CDR3 is 16 amino acids. The J segment lost 1 base and the V segment lost 1 base, leaving 2 bases of the junction unmatched. The CDR3 sequence: CASSLYRGLSNQPQHF. The CDR3 DNA reads TGTGCCAGCAGTTTATACAGGGGGCTGAGCAATCAGCCCCAGCATTTT.